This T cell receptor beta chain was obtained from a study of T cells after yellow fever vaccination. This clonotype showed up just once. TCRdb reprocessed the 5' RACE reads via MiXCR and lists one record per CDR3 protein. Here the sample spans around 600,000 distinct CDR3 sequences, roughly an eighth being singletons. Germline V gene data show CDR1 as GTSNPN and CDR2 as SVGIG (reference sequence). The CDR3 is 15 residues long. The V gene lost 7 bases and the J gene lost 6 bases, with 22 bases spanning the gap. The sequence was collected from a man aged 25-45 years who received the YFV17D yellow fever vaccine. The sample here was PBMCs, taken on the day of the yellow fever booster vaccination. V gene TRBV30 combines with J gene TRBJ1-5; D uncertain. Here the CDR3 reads CAYTPAGKGGQPQHF. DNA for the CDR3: TGTGCCTACACACCGGCGGGTAAGGGAGGTCAGCCCCAGCATTTT.